One and the same sample provided the 14 T cell receptor beta chains below, sequenced in a study of regulatory T cells in long-lasting Graves disease. Time point described: persistent/refractory GD, antithyroid drugs over 5 years with positive TRAb. Generation of the TCR library employed RNA extracted from PBMCs. Arm-PCR of CDR3 regions with iRepertoire HTBI primers generated TCR beta libraries. A single record per CDR3 protein comes from TCRdb applying MiXCR to the multiplex PCR reads. The data show 350,000 to 500,000 distinct CDR3 sequences, around a fifth seen once. Sequenced material: peripheral blood mononuclear cells (PBMCs), taken when the disease was refractory, from a patient treated with antithyroid drugs. Source of these receptors: a female donor with Graves disease.

Note on this clonotype: A read error is possible here, since a much larger clone lies one base away. V and J are TRBV6-1 and TRBJ2-2, with D perhaps TRBD1 or TRBD2 (6 bases each). The germline V gene has CDR1 MNHNS and CDR2 SASEGT. This CDR3 is 17 amino acids long. The CDR3 DNA follows: TGTGCCAGCAGCCATAGACGGAGGGGGACGAACACCGGGGAGCTGTCTTTT. Amino acids: CASSHRRRGTNTGELSF.

This clonotype appeared many times. The chain carries TRBV2 and TRBJ2-7; 13 bases match TRBD2. J gave up 5 bases and V 3 bases, and 16 bases lay outside the gene matches. The germline V gene has CDR1 SNHLY and CDR2 FYNNEI. This CDR3 has 19 residues. CDR3 coding DNA: TGTGCCAGCAGTGACCCGACAGCTTGGACTAGCGGGAGTGGGGACGAGCAGTACTTC. This encodes CASSDPTAWTSGSGDEQYF.

Ten or more counts support this clonotype. This chain joins TRBV12-3 or TRBV12-4 and TRBJ2-7, with 7 bases lining up with TRBD2. Unmatched junction bases numbered 7, after V lost 6 bases and J lost 2 bases. This CDR3 region has 14 residues. CDR3 bases: TGTGCCAGCAGCCGACTAGCTCCTCCCTACGAGCAGTACTTC. It is translated as CASSRLAPPYEQYF.

This clonotype was seen more than once but under ten times. V is TRBV11-2 and J is TRBJ2-7, with D possibly called TRBD1 or TRBD2 (6 bases each). The CDR3 is made up of 14 amino acids. The V end lost 7 bases, the J end lost 2 bases, and 15 bases lay between the germline ends. Germline V gene data show CDR1 as SGHAT and CDR2 as FQNNGV. The CDR3 nucleotides are TGTGCCAGCACCCCGGGGGCCTACCCCTACGAGCAGTACTTC. Its translation is CASTPGAYPYEQYF. The variable domain in full, with the rest retrieved from reference TRBV11-2 and TRBJ2-7, is EAGVAQSPRYKIIEKRQSVAFWCNPISGHATLYWYQQILGQGPKLLIQFQNNGVVDDSQLPKDRFSAERLKGVDSTLKIQPAKLEDSAVYLCASTPGAYPYEQYFGPGTRLTVT.

The chain joins TRBV28 to TRBJ2-4; D not certain. This CDR3 spans 16 amino acids. V lost 6 bases, J lost 0 bases, and 15 bases lay in between. The germline V gene encodes CDR1 MDHEN and CDR2 SYDVKM. CDR3 region: CASSPPSSLAKNIQYF. The CDR3 coding sequence is TGTGCCAGCAGCCCCCCATCGAGTCTAGCCAAAAACATTCAGTACTTC.

This clonotype has ten or more counts. The rearrangement links TRBV7-2 to TRBJ1-6, with D perhaps TRBD1 (5 bases). The V gene's germline CDR1 is SGHTA and CDR2 FQGNSA. CDR3 length equals 14 residues. Between the trimmed V and J ends, which lost 1 base and 7 bases, there was a span of 8 bases. CDR3 residues: CASSLVGGNSPLHF. In DNA, the CDR3 is TGTGCCAGCAGCTTAGTTGGGGGAAATTCACCCCTCCACTTT. The whole variable domain, filled in from reference TRBV7-2 and TRBJ1-6, reads GAGVSQSPSNKVTEKGKDVELRCDPISGHTALYWYRQSLGQGLEFLIYFQGNSAPDKSGLPSDRFSAERTGGSVSTLTIQRTQQEDSAVYLCASSLVGGNSPLHFGNGTRLTVT.

The chain uses TRBV7-9 and TRBJ2-5; 9 nucleotides match TRBD1. After removal of 5 bases from V and 5 bases from J, the junction contained 9 bases not matched to a gene. CDR3 length: 15 residues. CDR1 and CDR2 from the germline V gene are SEHNR and FQNEAQ (reference sequence). The DNA of the CDR3 is TGTGCCAGCAGCAGCTGGGACAGGGCGAGCGAGACCCAGTACTTC. Translating it yields CASSSWDRASETQYF.

This clonotype was seen repeatedly, ten times or more. The rearrangement joins TRBV28 to TRBJ1-5, with D hard to call. Germline CDR1 MDHEN, CDR2 SYDVKM. This CDR3 comprises 14 residues. V lost 7 bases and J lost 2, with 12 bases in between. The CDR3 loop is CASTSSWGNQPQHF. For the CDR3, the DNA is TGTGCCAGCACTTCCTCTTGGGGCAATCAGCCCCAGCATTTT.

This clonotype was picked up one time. The gene calls are TRBV24-1 and TRBJ2-2; 9 bases are a match to TRBD1. The CDR3 loop spans 15 amino acids. Germline CDR1 and CDR2: KGHDR and SFDVKD. V lost 6 bases to trimming and J lost 2 bases; unmatched junction nucleotides: 3. DNA of the CDR3: TGTGCCACCAGTAGACAGGGGGTCAACACCGGGGAGCTGTTTTTT. This codes for CATSRQGVNTGELFF.

This clonotype was seen many times. The V gene is TRBV11-2, the J gene TRBJ2-7, with 10 bases matching TRBD2. The V segment lost 5 bases and the J segment 2 bases; nucleotides outside the gene matches: 6. The CDR3 has 15 amino acids. The germline gives CDR1 SGHAT, CDR2 FQNNGV. CDR3 region: CASSLSGRVPYEQYF. CDR3 nucleotide sequence: TGTGCCAGCAGCCTCAGCGGGAGGGTTCCCTACGAGCAGTACTTC.

This clonotype was recorded at least ten times. The V gene is TRBV28, the J gene TRBJ2-2; perhaps TRBD1 as D (6 bases). The V end was cut by 0 bases, the J end by 7 bases, with 24 bases between. Germline loops: CDR1 MDHEN, CDR2 SYDVKM. This CDR3 comprises 19 residues. The CDR3 spells CASSLWDSTALGPGGELFF. Written as DNA, the CDR3 is TGTGCCAGCAGTTTATGGGACAGCACGGCTCTAGGGCCCGGCGGGGAGCTGTTTTTT. The entire variable domain, with the rest obtained from reference TRBV28 and TRBJ2-2, is as follows: DVKVTQSSRYLVKRTGEKVFLECVQDMDHENMFWYRQDPGLGLRLIYFSYDVKMKEKGDIPEGYSVSREKKERFSLILESASTNQTSMYLCASSLWDSTALGPGGELFFGEGSRLTVL.

This clonotype has at least ten counts. The CDR3 sequence: CSAYPPGQGIFLQETQYF. CDR3 coding DNA: TGCAGTGCTTACCCTCCGGGACAGGGGATTTTTTTACAAGAGACCCAGTACTTC. The chain couples TRBV20-1 to TRBJ2-5; 10 positions match TRBD1. Germline assignment: CDR1 DFQATT and CDR2 SNEGSKA (reference sequence). With V trimmed by 5 bases and J by 2 bases, 17 bases remained unmatched. The CDR3 has 18 amino acids.

The CDR3 DNA is TGCAGTGCGCTTCCCACGGGAGAGTCCTACGAGCAGTACTTC. Translated, it gives CSALPTGESYEQYF. V usage is TRBV20-1 and J usage is TRBJ2-7, with D possibly being TRBD2 (6 bases). The CDR3 covers 14 residues. Per the germline V gene, CDR1 is DFQATT and CDR2 is SNEGSKA (reference sequence). V was pared by 6 bases and J by 1 base, with 16 bases between.

This clonotype was seen more than once but under ten times. The chain has TRBV7-3 and TRBJ2-1; 12 nucleotides match TRBD2. The V and J ends lost 5 bases and 3 bases, in that order; junction bases with no gene match: 5. Germline-derived CDR1 and CDR2 are SGHTA and FQGTGA. The CDR3 consists of 16 residues. The CDR3 DNA sequence: TGTGCCAGCAGCCCACGGACTAGCGGGAACTACAATGAGCAGTTCTTC. This gives the protein CASSPRTSGNYNEQFF.